This TCR beta chain derives from a study of T cell responses to AZD1222 COVID-19 vaccine. Study in general: Researchers grouped second doses given at about 4 or about 12 weeks into one pool.

This clone was recorded once. Its specificity is unknown. TCRdb keeps only in-frame clones here, not all; method: immunoSEQ multiplex PCR. The top ten hold approximately 3% of the sample, which has approximately 160,000 clones, about nine tenths seen once. Study conclusions and caveats: Only six or seven AZD1222 recipients were seropositive at baseline. Repertoire samples came only from after the peak T cell response. The study found vaccine-associated CD4 TCRs spanning spike, dominant at 160-218 and 743-854.

The sample was peripheral blood, taken on day 0 of AZD1222 vaccination. The TCR comes from an adult in good health.

The CDR3 here is CASSKVGSFRDYGYTF. For the CDR3, the DNA is TGTGCCAGCAGCAAAGTTGGGTCATTTCGGGACTATGGCTACACCTTC. The rearrangement uses TRBV21-1 and TRBJ1-2. TRBV21-1 is a pseudogene segment. This CDR3 has 16 amino acids.